This T cell receptor beta chain was identified during a study of graft-versus-host responses after intestinal transplantation. Study observations and caveats: Association was observed between peak circulating GvH clone levels and early post-transplant HvG declines.

Sequencing was performed with immunoSEQ multiplex PCR; in TCRdb, only in-frame clones are kept and a portion is missing. Of 35,000 to 45,000 clones listed, roughly 90% were seen once; the top ten hold 4.4%. This clone showed up just once. Its antigen remains unknown. Germline V gene data show CDR1 as SGHNT and CDR2 as YYREEE (reference sequence). V lost 0 bases to trimming and J lost 0 bases; unmatched junction nucleotides: 5. The CDR3 sequence is 17 residues long. Sequencing was performed on PBMCs, taken 524 days after transplant. V gene TRBV5-4 combines with J gene TRBJ2-2; TRBD1 agrees at 7 bases. This clonotype was obtained from a human patient who received an intestinal transplant, so some T cells may come from the graft donor. CDR3 DNA: TGTGCCAGCAGCTTGGAGCTTAGGGGGCCGAACACCGGGGAGCTGTTTTTT. This translates into CASSLELRGPNTGELFF.